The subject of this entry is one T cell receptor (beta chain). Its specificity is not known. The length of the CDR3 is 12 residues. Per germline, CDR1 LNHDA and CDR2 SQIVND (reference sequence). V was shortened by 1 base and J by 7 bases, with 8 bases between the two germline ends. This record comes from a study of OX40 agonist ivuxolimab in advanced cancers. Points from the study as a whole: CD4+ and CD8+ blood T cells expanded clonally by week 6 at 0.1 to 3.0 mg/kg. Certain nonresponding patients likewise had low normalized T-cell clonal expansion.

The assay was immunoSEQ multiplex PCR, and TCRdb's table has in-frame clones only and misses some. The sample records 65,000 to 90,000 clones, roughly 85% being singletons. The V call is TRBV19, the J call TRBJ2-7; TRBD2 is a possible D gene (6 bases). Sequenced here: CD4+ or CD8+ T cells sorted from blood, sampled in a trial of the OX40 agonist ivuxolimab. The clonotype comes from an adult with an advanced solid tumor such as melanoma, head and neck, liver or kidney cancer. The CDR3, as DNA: TGTGCCAGTAGTATAGGGAGGGCAGAGCAGTACTTC. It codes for CASSIGRAEQYF.